A selection of T cell receptor beta chains follows, all from one sample in a study of cytomegalovirus exposure and HLA in healthy donors. Profiling relied on immunoSEQ multiplex PCR, and the TCRdb table lists in-frame clones only, not all of them. The table includes roughly 62,000 clones, 65% to 75% detected once. Material: PBMCs. These receptors were collected from a woman under 40 in good health and CMV-seronegative. Each CDR3 is given with its conserved first and last residue. D genes are given only for firm matches. Expanded clones are given a class, and other clones once, few, many or no size at all.

j_gene,abundance,d_gene,v_gene,CDR3aa,CDR3nt
TRBJ2-7,NA,NA,TRBV30,CAWSTVAIEQYF,TGTGCCTGGAGCACAGTGGCCATCGAGCAGTACTTC
TRBJ1-1,NA,TRBD1,TRBV19,CASSVDRGQNTEAFF,TGTGCCAGTAGTGTTGACAGGGGCCAGAACACTGAAGCTTTCTTT
TRBJ2-7,NA,TRBD1,TRBV19,CASSPRWGQHQYEQYF,TGTGCCAGTAGCCCCAGGTGGGGACAGCATCAATACGAGCAGTACTTC
TRBJ1-4,NA,NA,TRBV5-1,CASSSAGIEEKLFF,TGCGCCAGCAGCTCTGCCGGGATCGAGGAAAAACTGTTTTTT
TRBJ2-2,NA,TRBD1,TRBV7-9,CASSLEGTGNTGELFF,TGTGCCAGCAGCTTAGAAGGGACAGGTAACACCGGGGAGCTGTTTTTT
TRBJ1-2,NA,NA,TRBV19,CASCKEEAAYGYTF,TGTGCTAGTTGTAAAGAGGAGGCGGCATACGGCTACACCTTC
TRBJ2-4,NA,TRBD1,TRBV7-2,CASSFEWGTGGNIQYF,TGTGCCAGCAGCTTTGAGTGGGGGACAGGGGGGAACATTCAGTACTTC
TRBJ2-2,NA,TRBD1,TRBV9,CASSSQDRMNTGELFF,TGTGCCAGCAGCTCCCAGGACAGGATGAACACCGGGGAGCTGTTTTTT
TRBJ2-1,NA,TRBD2,TRBV9,CASSVVAGGGNEQFF,TGTGCCAGCAGCGTAGTAGCGGGAGGGGGCAATGAGCAGTTCTTC
TRBJ1-1,NA,TRBD1,TRBV18,CASGGQGGTEAFF,TGTGCCAGTGGCGGACAGGGCGGCACTGAAGCTTTCTTT
TRBJ1-1,few,NA,TRBV6-1,CASTGGLMNTEAFF,TGTGCCAGCACCGGAGGACTGATGAACACTGAAGCTTTCTTT
TRBJ2-6,NA,NA,TRBV7-8,CASSPHRTLPGANVLTF,TGTGCCAGCAGCCCACATAGGACTCTGCCTGGGGCCAACGTCCTGACTTTC
TRBJ1-6,NA,NA,TRBV28,CASGVYSGLGNSPLHF,TGTGCCAGCGGAGTTTATAGTGGACTTGGTAATTCACCCCTCCACTTT
TRBJ1-4,few,NA,TRBV18,CASSPQGIWPPTNEKLFF,TGTGCCAGCTCACCGCAGGGGATCTGGCCTCCGACTAATGAAAAACTGTTTTTT
TRBJ1-3,NA,TRBD1,TRBV10-3,CAIGDPGQAGSGNTIYF,TGTGCCATCGGGGACCCGGGACAGGCGGGCTCTGGAAACACCATATATTTT
TRBJ2-2,NA,TRBD2,TRBV10-3,CAIRLWASGSGTGELFF,TGTGCCATCAGGCTGTGGGCTAGCGGGAGTGGCACCGGGGAGCTGTTTTTT
TRBJ2-3,NA,NA,TRBV5-4,CASSLVRSGQRWTDTQYF,TGTGCCAGCAGCTTGGTCCGTAGCGGCCAACGGTGGACAGATACGCAGTATTTT
TRBJ2-3,NA,NA,TRBV7-9,CSSSSTTDTQYF,TGTTCCAGCAGCTCTACGACAGATACGCAGTATTTT
TRBJ1-1,NA,NA,TRBV30,CAWWREGLNTEAFF,TGTGCCTGGTGGAGGGAGGGGCTGAACACTGAAGCTTTCTTT
TRBJ2-1,few,TRBD1,TRBV10-2,CASRDSSYNEQFF,TGCGCCAGCCGGGACAGCTCCTACAATGAGCAGTTCTTC
TRBJ2-1,NA,TRBD2,TRBV7-8,CASSPAGGGSYNEQFF,TGTGCCAGCAGCCCAGCGGGAGGGGGGTCCTACAATGAGCAGTTCTTC
TRBJ1-5,NA,NA,TRBV30,CACQGFGNQPQHF,TGTGCCTGCCAGGGATTCGGCAATCAGCCCCAGCATTTT
TRBJ2-7,NA,TRBD2,TRBV7-9,CASSLARGGSSYEQYF,TGTGCCAGCAGCTTAGCGCGGGGGGGGAGCTCCTACGAGCAGTACTTC
TRBJ1-5,NA,TRBD1,TRBV5-6,CASSSGLIGQGDQPQHF,TGTGCCAGCAGCTCTGGTTTGATAGGACAGGGGGACCAGCCCCAGCATTTT
TRBJ1-1,few,TRBD1,TRBV4-3,CASSPNQGDTEAFF,TGCGCCAGCAGCCCCAACCAGGGGGACACTGAAGCTTTCTTT
TRBJ1-3,NA,NA,TRBV7-2,CASSLRAMLSGNTIYF,TGTGCCAGCAGCTTGAGGGCCATGCTCTCTGGAAACACCATATATTTT
TRBJ1-5,NA,TRBD1,TRBV28,CASRIRPDRVNNQPQHF,TGTGCCAGCAGAATTAGACCGGACAGGGTAAATAATCAGCCCCAGCATTTT
TRBJ1-1,NA,NA,TRBV29-1,CSVVRVGNTEAFF,TGCAGCGTTGTGAGGGTGGGGAACACTGAAGCTTTCTTT
TRBJ2-1,few,TRBD2,TRBV11-2,CASSATGLAGGGDEQFF,TGTGCCAGCAGCGCCACGGGCCTAGCGGGAGGTGGGGATGAGCAGTTCTTC
TRBJ2-5,NA,NA,TRBV11-2,CASSLAGGAPQETQYF,TGTGCCAGCAGCTTAGCGGGGGGCGCTCCCCAAGAGACCCAGTACTTC
TRBJ2-5,once,NA,TRBV18,CASSPLTGVQETQYF,TGTGCCAGCTCACCACTCACCGGGGTACAAGAGACCCAGTACTTC
TRBJ1-5,NA,NA,TRBV12-2,CASLHNPGVNQPQHF,TGTGCAAGTCTCCACAATCCGGGGGTCAATCAGCCCCAGCATTTT
TRBJ2-7,NA,NA,TRBV4-2,CASSQDARARAYEQYF,TGTGCCAGCAGCCAAGATGCGCGGGCCCGAGCCTACGAGCAGTACTTC